This T cell receptor (beta chain) was recovered during a study of blood T cells in healthy people across ages. Findings and caveats of the study: Donor CMV status, an unknown factor, possibly confounded changes in expanded clonotypes. Researchers judged that diversity estimates from one million T cells fell short of true values.

The authors ran a second PCR of about 6 to 11 cycles using a sample-barcoded 5' primer and a J-beta primer mix. TCRdb reprocessed the 5' RACE reads via MiXCR and lists one record per CDR3 protein. Counted here are roughly 1.7 million distinct CDR3 sequences, 30% to 35% occurring once; the ten biggest clones make up approximately 10%. V dropped 4 bases and J dropped 6; count of bases not matched to a gene: 8. The CDR3 has 16 amino acids. Germline loops: CDR1 SGHRS, CDR2 YFSETQ. With regard to this clonotype: Its antigen remains unidentified.

Sequencing used blood. This clonotype originated in a woman aged 30 to 39 in good health. V usage is TRBV5-1 and J usage is TRBJ2-1, with 12 bases identical to TRBD2. The CDR3 is CASSTASGGASNEQFF. The CDR3 DNA sequence: TGCGCCAGCAGCACTGCTAGCGGGGGGGCCTCCAATGAGCAGTTCTTC.